This T cell receptor (beta chain) was captured by sequencing in a study of T cell responses to AZD1222 COVID-19 vaccine. For this clone: Antigen unknown.

J lost 4 bases, V lost 5 bases, and 4 bases had no gene match. The germline CDR1 and CDR2 sequences are MDHEN and SYDVKM. This CDR3 contains 13 residues. Study findings and constraints: Repertoire sampling occurred only after the peak T cell response. Close to half of all spike-specific TCRs reportedly target regions of the variants that are unmutated.

TCRdb's table, derived via immunoSEQ multiplex PCR, lists solely in-frame clones and lacks some. The table lists more than 85,000 clones, 92% of them singletons. This chain joins TRBV28 and TRBJ2-5, with TRBD2 matching over 7 bases. Sequenced material: peripheral blood, taken on day 0 of AZD1222 vaccination. The sequence came from an adult in good health. CDR3 sequence: CASSSGARETQYF. The CDR3 DNA is TGTGCCAGCAGTAGCGGGGCACGAGAGACCCAGTACTTC.